This T cell receptor (beta chain) was sequenced for a study of shared clonotypes between healthy human individuals. Donors were Caucasian adults residing in Nashville, Tennessee, USA. Study outcomes and limitations: Naive subsets generally had larger estimated richness than memory subsets.

The count of this clone is one. The antigen is unknown. The table came from immunoSEQ multiplex PCR; TCRdb's copy has only in-frame clones and leaves some out. The sample carries 2 million to 3 million clones, around 94% recorded once. Germline V CDR1 and CDR2: SGDLS, YYNGEE. The CDR3 is 16 amino acids. After removal of 4 bases from V and 6 bases from J, the junction contained 12 bases not matched to a gene. This receptor was identified in a man aged 18 to 35 in good health. The chain carries TRBV9 and TRBJ2-1; the match to TRBD2 covers 8 bases. The specimen was naive CD4+ T cells sorted from blood. Subset noted: CD45RA+ positively selected. CDR3 DNA: TGTGCCAGCAGCACCTACGCGGGGGGCCCCCTCAATGAGCAGTTCTTC. Translating it yields CASSTYAGGPLNEQFF.